This T cell receptor (beta chain) was observed in a study of cytomegalovirus exposure and HLA in healthy donors. This clone was recorded a few times. Its matching antigen is unknown. V was clipped by 0 bases and J by 2 bases, with 11 bases between them. Germline values: CDR1 MNHEY, CDR2 SVGAGI. This CDR3 has 16 residues. Both 60 Vbeta primers and 13 Jbeta primers went into the PCR. The data were produced by immunoSEQ multiplex PCR, yet TCRdb's version contains in-frame clones alone and is incomplete. The data hold approximately 110,000 clones, with approximately 78% observed a single time. Study findings and constraints: Sequencing likely generated an artifact that appeared as a cluster of highly shared sequence variants. 16,951 TCR beta sequences were associated with HLA alleles at 0.05 false discovery rate in a later analysis. For cytomegalovirus status, the classifier reportedly gave diagnoses with high specificity and sensitivity. Several of the most significant clusters appeared, in a later analysis, to be linked to common viral pathogens.

The receptor was derived from a woman younger than 45 in good health and CMV-seronegative. The rearrangement links TRBV6-5 to TRBJ1-3, with D hard to call. Sequencing was carried out using PBMCs. Here the CDR3 reads CASSYSRFLPGNTIYF. CDR3 DNA: TGTGCCAGCAGTTACTCGAGGTTTTTGCCTGGAAACACCATATATTTT.